The next 20 T cell receptor beta chains were all read from a single sample in a study of blood T cell repertoires in COVID-19. Produced via immunoSEQ multiplex PCR; TCRdb's table is partial and in-frame only. Of approximately 200,000 clones in the sample, under 85% are singletons; the top ten hold around 15%. The sample consisted of peripheral blood. These receptor sequences come from a man between 60 and 75 years old with active or convalescent COVID-19.

V gene TRBV4-3 combines with J gene TRBJ2-3; D is undetermined. V dropped 0 bases and J dropped 1 base, with 8 bases sitting between them. Germline V gives CDR1 LGHNA, CDR2 YSLEER. The CDR3 consists of 15 residues. As DNA, the CDR3 is TGCGCCAGCAGCCAAGATCGAACTGGCACAGATACGCAGTATTTT. It codes for CASSQDRTGTDTQYF.

This clone has a handful of counts. The chain has TRBV27 and TRBJ1-1; 7 nucleotides align to TRBD1. Germline CDR1 and CDR2: MNHEY and SMNVEV (reference sequence). This CDR3 contains 14 residues. Unmatched junction bases numbered 6, after V lost 6 bases and J lost 2 bases. The CDR3 nucleotides read TGTGCCAGCAGCGCAGACAGGGACAACACTGAAGCTTTCTTT. This codes for CASSADRDNTEAFF.

The V and J genes are TRBV5-1 and TRBJ1-1; D may be TRBD1 (5 bases). The CDR3 consists of 16 residues. The germline CDR1 and CDR2 sequences are SGHRS and YFSETQ. V lost 7 bases, J lost 1 base, and 20 bases lay in between. The chain's CDR3 is CASFASQGRRNTEAFF. The CDR3 region has the DNA TGCGCCAGCTTTGCCTCGCAGGGAAGGAGGAACACTGAAGCTTTCTTT.

CDR3: CASRSSGTYEQYF. The CDR3, as DNA: TGCGCCAGCAGGTCCAGCGGAACCTACGAGCAGTACTTC. The genes are TRBV5-1 and TRBJ2-7, with D perhaps TRBD2 (5 bases). Trimming stripped 5 bases from V and 2 bases from J, with 11 bases between. This CDR3 is 13 amino acids long. The germline V gene encodes CDR1 SGHRS and CDR2 YFSETQ.

This chain connects TRBV6-5 to TRBJ2-2, with 7 bases lining up with TRBD1. This CDR3 is built from 16 residues. Germline assignment: CDR1 MNHEY and CDR2 SVGAGI. Trimming cost V 0 bases and J 6 bases; bases outside gene matches: 7. The CDR3: CASSYSIGQVPGELFF. The CDR3 nucleotides read TGTGCCAGCAGTTACTCGATAGGACAGGTACCCGGGGAGCTGTTTTTT.

The gene calls are TRBV3-1 (or the pseudogene TRBV3-2) and TRBJ1-4, with 8 bases matching TRBD1. CDR1 and CDR2 from the germline V gene are LGHDT and YNNKEL (reference sequence). This CDR3 is 14 amino acids long. V trimming: 7 bases; J trimming: 1 base; junction bases outside the gene matches: 2. CDR3 coding DNA: TGTGCCAGCACCACAGGGGGAACTAATGAAAAACTGTTTTTT. Translating gives CASTTGGTNEKLFF.

This clone was seen repeatedly, ten times or more. V is TRBV15 and J is TRBJ2-7; 8 bases agree with TRBD2. Germline V gene data show CDR1 as LNHNV and CDR2 as YYDKDF (reference sequence). This CDR3 region has 17 residues. Unmatched junction bases numbered 17, after V lost 1 base and J lost 9 bases. CDR3 bases: TGTGCCACCAGCAGAGGGCAAGCGGGAGCTACATTCGACGGGCAGTACTTC. This gives the protein CATSRGQAGATFDGQYF.

The chain links TRBV7-3 to TRBJ2-5; 9 bases are a match to TRBD2. Trimming cost V 5 bases and J 4 bases; bases outside gene matches: 5. This CDR3 is 14 amino acids long. From germline, CDR1 is SGHTA and CDR2 FQGTGA. CDR3 in DNA: TGTGCCAGCAGCCTTACTAGCGGGTTAGAGACCCAGTACTTC. This sequence encodes CASSLTSGLETQYF.

The chain joins TRBV7-9 to TRBJ1-2; D perhaps matches TRBD1 (6 bases). The V gene's germline CDR1 is SEHNR and CDR2 FQNEAQ (reference sequence). This CDR3 is 14 amino acids long. V lost 1 base and J lost 2, with 8 bases in between. CDR3 nucleotides: TGTGCCAGCAGCTTAGAAGGGGGAAACTATGGCTACACCTTC. This codes for CASSLEGGNYGYTF.

The chain carries TRBV24-1 and TRBJ2-2, with a tentative D call TRBD2 (6 bases). The CDR3 is 16 amino acids. Trimming stripped 4 bases from V and 0 bases from J, with 11 bases between. Germline CDR1 is KGHDR and CDR2 is SFDVKD. The CDR3 DNA sequence: TGTGCCACCAGTGACGGCGGGGCTGCGAACACCGGGGAGCTGTTTTTT. Translation gives CATSDGGAANTGELFF.

This sequence joins TRBV6-1 and TRBJ2-7; 7 nucleotides agree with TRBD1. This CDR3 contains 15 residues. V dropped 3 bases and J dropped 4; count of bases not matched to a gene: 9. Germline loops: CDR1 MNHNS, CDR2 SASEGT. The CDR3 here is CASSENRGPYYEQYF. In DNA form, the CDR3 reads TGTGCCAGCAGTGAGAACAGGGGCCCCTATTACGAGCAGTACTTC.

This clone was seen a single time. The V call is TRBV12-5, the J call TRBJ1-5; D remains ambiguous. Germline CDR1 LGHNT, CDR2 FRNRAP. The V end lost 1 base, the J end lost 4 bases, and 8 bases lay between the germline ends. The length of the CDR3 is 14 residues. This chain's CDR3 is CASGLDPRNQPQHF. CDR3 in DNA: TGTGCTAGTGGTTTGGACCCCAGGAATCAGCCCCAGCATTTT.

This chain links TRBV28 with TRBJ2-3; 10 positions match TRBD2. CDR3 size: 17 residues. V was pared by 4 bases and J by 1 base, with 8 bases of the junction left unmatched. Germline values: CDR1 MDHEN, CDR2 SYDVKM. For the CDR3, the DNA is TGTGCCAGCAGTTCCCGCCAGCGGGAGGGGGGCACAGATACGCAGTATTTT. Protein product: CASSSRQREGGTDTQYF.

The chain employs TRBV15 and TRBJ2-1; 8 bases align to TRBD2. Germline V CDR1 and CDR2: LNHNV, YYDKDF (reference sequence). Trimming at V came to 5 bases and at J to 8 bases, leaving 14 bases not matched to a gene. This CDR3 spans 16 amino acids. CDR3 protein: CATSSYGSGGPDEQFF. The CDR3 coding sequence is TGTGCCACCAGCTCCTACGGGTCGGGAGGGCCGGATGAGCAGTTCTTC.

The J gene is TRBJ2-2, the V gene TRBV19; D uncertain. Germline lookup yields CDR1 LNHDA and CDR2 SQIVND (reference sequence). Trimming took off 5 bases at V and 7 bases at J, with 8 bases between the two ends. This CDR3 is 12 amino acids long. The CDR3 nucleotides read TGTGCCAGTAGTGTTCTAATCGGGGAGCTGTTTTTT. Protein: CASSVLIGELFF.

This clone was counted a single time. V and J are TRBV24-1 and TRBJ2-1, with 9 positions matching TRBD2. Germline trimming cut 9 bases from V and 4 bases from J; bases unmatched to any gene: 3. Germline lookup yields CDR1 KGHDR and CDR2 SFDVKD. The CDR3 loop spans 13 amino acids. The CDR3 spells CATSSGTYNEQFF. The DNA of the CDR3 is TGTGCCACCTCTAGCGGGACTTACAATGAGCAGTTCTTC.

The chain carries TRBV7-3 and TRBJ2-7; 7 bases are shared with TRBD1. The V and J ends lost 7 bases and 2 bases, in that order; junction bases with no gene match: 17. The germline CDR1 and CDR2 sequences are SGHTA and FQGTGA. This CDR3 comprises 17 residues. The CDR3 reads CASNEPPRDSLTYEQYF. The CDR3 DNA is TGTGCCAGCAACGAACCTCCCAGGGACAGCTTAACCTACGAGCAGTACTTC. Combining the CDR3 with reference TRBV7-3 and TRBJ2-7 gives the whole variable domain GAGVSQTPSNKVTEKGKYVELRCDPISGHTALYWYRQSLGQGPEFLIYFQGTGAADDSGLPNDRFFAVRPEGSVSTLKIQRTERGDSAVYLCASNEPPRDSLTYEQYFGPGTRLTVT.

CDR3: CASKLDRGSNTEAFF. In DNA form, the CDR3 reads TGTGCCAGCAAATTGGACAGGGGGAGTAACACTGAAGCTTTCTTT. The rearrangement uses TRBV6-5 and TRBJ1-1, with 10 bases identical to TRBD1. After removal of 7 bases from V and 2 bases from J, the junction contained 7 bases not matched to a gene. Per germline, CDR1 MNHEY and CDR2 SVGAGI. CDR3 length equals 15 residues.

The chain carries TRBV2 and TRBJ1-4, with D possibly matching TRBD1 (5 bases). The CDR3 has 15 residues. The germline V and J ends were trimmed by 6 bases and 5 bases, with 16 bases remaining between them. Looked up from germline, CDR1 is SNHLY and CDR2 is FYNNEI. CDR3 sequence reads: CASSINGGANEKLFF. Here the CDR3 DNA reads TGTGCCAGCAGCATCAACGGAGGGGCGAATGAAAAACTGTTTTTT.

To note about this clone: Within the sample, other DNA sequences also encode this same CDR3. The V call is TRBV7-9, the J call TRBJ1-3, with D possibly TRBD1 on 6 matching bases. CDR3 length equals 15 residues. CDR1 and CDR2 (germline): SEHNR, FQNEAQ (reference sequence). The V end was cut by 5 bases, the J end by 0 bases, with 11 bases between. CDR3 sequence reads: CASSPRTASGNTIYF. The CDR3 coding sequence is TGTGCCAGCAGCCCCCGGACAGCCTCTGGAAACACCATATATTTT.